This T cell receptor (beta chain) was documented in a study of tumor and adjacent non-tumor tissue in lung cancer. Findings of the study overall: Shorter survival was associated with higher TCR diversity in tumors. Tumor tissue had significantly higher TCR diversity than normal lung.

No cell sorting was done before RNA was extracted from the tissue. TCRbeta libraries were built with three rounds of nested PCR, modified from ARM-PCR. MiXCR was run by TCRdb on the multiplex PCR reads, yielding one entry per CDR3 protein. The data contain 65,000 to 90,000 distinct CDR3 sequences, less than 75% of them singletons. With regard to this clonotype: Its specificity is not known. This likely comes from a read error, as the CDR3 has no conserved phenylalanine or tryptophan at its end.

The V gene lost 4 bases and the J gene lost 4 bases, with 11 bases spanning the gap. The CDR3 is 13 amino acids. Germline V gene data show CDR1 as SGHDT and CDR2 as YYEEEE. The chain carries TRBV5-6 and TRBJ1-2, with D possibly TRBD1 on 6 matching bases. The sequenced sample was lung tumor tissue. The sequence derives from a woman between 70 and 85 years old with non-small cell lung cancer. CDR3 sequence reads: CASSQGQSYGYTS. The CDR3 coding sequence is TGTGCCAGCAGCCAAGGACAGTCCTATGGCTACACCTCC.